Here is one TCR beta chain with its context. The data were obtained in a study of T cells in Graves' hyperthyroidism and ophthalmopathy. Using RNA transcripts as the source, TCR beta CDR3 regions were amplified. During a first-round RT-PCR of the TCR CDR3, the HTBI primer set was used. TCRdb re-analysed the multiplex PCR reads in MiXCR, keeping a single row per CDR3 protein. Among around 400,000 distinct CDR3 sequences listed, approximately 16% were seen once. The CDR3 loop spans 19 amino acids. The J segment lost 0 bases and the V segment lost 8 bases, leaving 18 bases of the junction unmatched. Germline V gene sequence: CDR1 SGHAT, CDR2 FQNNGV.

This TCR was recovered from a woman between 55 and 75 years old with Graves' ophthalmopathy. Sequenced material: blood. The chain is built from TRBV11-2 and TRBJ2-3, with 9 bases that match TRBD2. CDR3 in amino acids: CASSPRVGLAGTSTDTQYF. CDR3 coding DNA: TGTGCCAGCTCACCACGAGTAGGTCTAGCGGGAACTAGCACAGATACGCAGTATTTT. Using reference TRBV11-2 and TRBJ2-3 for the parts outside the CDR3, the full variable domain is EAGVAQSPRYKIIEKRQSVAFWCNPISGHATLYWYQQILGQGPKLLIQFQNNGVVDDSQLPKDRFSAERLKGVDSTLKIQPAKLEDSAVYLCASSPRVGLAGTSTDTQYFGPGTRLTVL.